The rows below give T cell receptor beta chains drawn from one sample of a study of blood T cells in healthy people across ages. From the 5' RACE reads, TCRdb called clonotypes with MiXCR, one entry per CDR3 protein. This table holds about 1,400,000 distinct CDR3 sequences, 45% to 70% found once. Sequenced sample: blood. The receptors were gathered from a man younger than 30 in good health. Each CDR3 is given with its conserved first and last residue. D genes are given only for firm matches. Not every row has a clone size; where given, it reads once, few, many or a size class.

>TRBV4-1|TRBJ2-3|-|TRBD1
TGCGCCAGCAGCCACTTGGGGGACAGGGCGACAGATACGCAGTATTTT
CASSHLGDRATDTQYF
>TRBV29-1|TRBJ1-1|-|-
TGCAGCGTTTCGGTCATGAACACTGAAGCTTTCTTT
CSVSVMNTEAFF
>TRBV5-1|TRBJ2-3|-|TRBD1
TGCGCCAGCAGCGCAGCAAAGACAGGGGCCGGCACAGATACGCAGTATTTT
CASSAAKTGAGTDTQYF
>TRBV10-3|TRBJ2-7|-|TRBD2
TGTGCCATCAGTGGAGGACTAGCGGAAAGCTCCTACGAGCAGTACTTC
CAISGGLAESSYEQYF
>TRBV9|TRBJ2-7|-|TRBD1
TGTGCCAGCAGCCTACGGACAGGGGCTCCCTACGAGCAGTACTTC
CASSLRTGAPYEQYF
>TRBV27|TRBJ1-4|-|-
TGTGCCAGCAGTTTAGGGAGTGAGAATGAAAAACTGTTTTTT
CASSLGSENEKLFF
>TRBV20-1|TRBJ1-6|-|-
TGCAGTGCTGTAGGGGCAGAGAATAATTCACCCCTCCACTTT
CSAVGAENNSPLHF
>TRBV28|TRBJ2-5|once|TRBD2
TGTGCCAGCAGTTTATTAAGGCTAGCGGGAGATCAAGGGACCCAGTACTTC
CASSLLRLAGDQGTQYF
>TRBV4-2|TRBJ2-6|-|-
TGTGCCAGCAGCCCTTGGGGGGGCTATGGGGCCAACGTCCTGACTTTC
CASSPWGGYGANVLTF
>TRBV9|TRBJ1-1|few|-
TGTGCCAGCAGCGTGAGGGCTGGTTACACTGAAGCTTTCTTT
CASSVRAGYTEAFF
>TRBV27|TRBJ2-3|-|TRBD2
TGTGCCAGCAGTTTACTGCCGGGAGGTGAGGCAGATACGCAGTATTTT
CASSLLPGGEADTQYF
>TRBV29-1|TRBJ2-3|-|TRBD2
TGCAGCGTTGAGGGACTAGCAGCTAGCACAGATACGCAGTATTTT
CSVEGLAASTDTQYF
>TRBV28|TRBJ1-2|-|-
TGTGCCTCCAGGGAGGGGAACTATGGCTACACCTTC
CASREGNYGYTF
>TRBV20-1|TRBJ2-4|-|-
TGCAGTGGCGTTCCAGAGTATTTAGCCAAAAACATTCAGTACTTC
CSGVPEYLAKNIQYF
>TRBV5-1|TRBJ2-1|-|TRBD1
TGCGCCAGCAGCTGGACAGGGTTCAATGAGCAGTTCTTC
CASSWTGFNEQFF
>TRBV4-3|TRBJ1-1|-|-
TGCGCCAGCAGCCAAGATGGTGGTCCGATCTCAATGAACACTGAAGCTTTCTTT
CASSQDGGPISMNTEAFF
>TRBV12-3/TRBV12-4|TRBJ2-3|-|TRBD2
TGTGCCAGCAGGATCAGCGGGAGTGTGGATACGCAGTATTTT
CASRISGSVDTQYF
>TRBV5-1|TRBJ1-1|-|-
TGCGCCAGCAGCGACGGGACACCGACAGAAGCTTTCTTT
CASSDGTPTEAFF
>TRBV6-5|TRBJ1-1|-|-
TGTGCCAGCAGTTACTCCGGGGAAACTGAAGCTTTCTTT
CASSYSGETEAFF
>TRBV6-2/TRBV6-3|TRBJ2-7|-|-
TGTGCCAGCAGTTACTGGGGAGACAGAAACCCGTCCTACGAGCAGTACTTC
CASSYWGDRNPSYEQYF
>TRBV4-2|TRBJ2-3|-|-
TGTGCCAGCAGCTCCCGGGACCGGAATACGCAGTATTTT
CASSSRDRNTQYF
>TRBV29-1|TRBJ2-7|-|-
TGCAGCGTTTCAACAGCGCCCTACGAGCAGTACTTC
CSVSTAPYEQYF
>TRBV7-9|TRBJ2-4|-|-
TGTGCCAGCAGCCCCGGAAGTTCGTCGAACATTCAGTACTTC
CASSPGSSSNIQYF
>TRBV7-2|TRBJ2-3|-|-
TGTGCCAGCAAGGCCTTACGGGCAGATACGCAGTATTTT
CASKALRADTQYF
>TRBV5-1|TRBJ1-1|few|-
TGCGCCAGCAGCTTGGAAGGTGGGGACACTGAAGCTTTCTTT
CASSLEGGDTEAFF
>TRBV4-1|TRBJ2-7|-|-
TGCGCCAGCAGCCAAGTTGGAGTCGAGCAGTACTTC
CASSQVGVEQYF
>TRBV5-1|TRBJ2-5|-|-
TGCGCCAGCAGCTTGGTGTACCAGGGCGAGACCCAGTACTTC
CASSLVYQGETQYF
>TRBV27|TRBJ2-7|-|TRBD1
TGTGCCAGCAGTACCCGACAGGGATTAAGCTCCTACGAGCAGTACTTC
CASSTRQGLSSYEQYF
>TRBV5-5|TRBJ2-1|-|TRBD1
TGTGCCAGCAGCTTCGGACAGGGTGCAGAGAATGAGCAGTTCTTC
CASSFGQGAENEQFF
>TRBV6-6|TRBJ2-3|once|-
TGTGCCAGCAGTTACCAGTTCCCACCAGTAGGAGATACGCAGTATTTT
CASSYQFPPVGDTQYF
>TRBV5-6|TRBJ1-1|-|-
TGTGCCAGCAGCGTAATAGGGAGGACTGAAGCTTTCTTT
CASSVIGRTEAFF
>TRBV6-2/TRBV6-3|TRBJ2-7|few|-
TGTGCCAGCAGTTACGTCGAGTACGAGCAGTACTTC
CASSYVEYEQYF
>TRBV5-1|TRBJ2-1|-|-
TGCGCCAGCAGCTCCCGACAGGTTCCCTACAATGAGCAGTTCTTC
CASSSRQVPYNEQFF
>TRBV24-1|TRBJ1-2|-|TRBD1
TGTGCCACCAGAGACAGGGACTACACCTTC
CATRDRDYTF
>TRBV4-1|TRBJ1-2|-|-
TGCGCCAGCAGCCAACCCTCCTGGGGGCTGGCGCGAGGCTACACCTTC
CASSQPSWGLARGYTF
>TRBV5-5|TRBJ2-1|-|-
TGTGCCAGCACCTTTCCTTGGGAGCGGACGAGCTCCTACAATGAGCAGTTCTTC
CASTFPWERTSSYNEQFF
>TRBV20-1|TRBJ1-5|-|-
TGCAGTGCTAGAAGGCAGGGTGGTCAGCCCCAGCATTTT
CSARRQGGQPQHF
>TRBV4-3|TRBJ1-5|-|-
TGCGCCAGCAGCCAGGAGGGGGGGCCCCAGCATTTT
CASSQEGGPQHF
>TRBV20-1|TRBJ1-1|-|-
TGCAGTGCTAGCAAGGGCAGGGGAACTGAAGCTTTCTTT
CSASKGRGTEAFF
>TRBV6-5|TRBJ1-5|-|-
TGTGCCAGCAGTAAAGCCTGGGATCAGCCCCAGCATTTT
CASSKAWDQPQHF
>TRBV20-1|TRBJ2-7|-|-
TGCAGTGCTAGAGATGGGGGACACCACGCTTCCTACGAGCAGTACTTC
CSARDGGHHASYEQYF
>TRBV6-2/TRBV6-3|TRBJ2-1|once|TRBD2
TGTGCCAGCAGTTACAGGGGACTAGCTGCGGGCAATGAGCAGTTCTTC
CASSYRGLAAGNEQFF
>TRBV11-2|TRBJ2-5|-|-
TGTGCCAGCAGTGGACTGCAAGAGACCCAGTACTTC
CASSGLQETQYF
>TRBV14|TRBJ2-2|-|-
TGTGCCAGCAGCCAATGGAACCACCTGAACCTTGTAGATCGATTCGCGAACACCGGGGAGCTGTTTTTT
CASSQWNHLNLVDRFANTGELFF
>TRBV5-1|TRBJ2-1|-|-
TGCGCCAGCAGCTTGGCCGCCGGCCAGTACAATGAGCAGTTCTTC
CASSLAAGQYNEQFF
>TRBV6-5|TRBJ1-2|few|TRBD1
TGTGCCAGCAGTTTCTACAGGGGAATCAGCGGCTACACCTTC
CASSFYRGISGYTF
>TRBV5-1|TRBJ2-1|-|-
TGCGCCAGCAGCTATCCAAAGCGGGCCCCCTCCTACAATGAGCAGTTCTTC
CASSYPKRAPSYNEQFF
>TRBV9|TRBJ2-7|-|TRBD1
TGTGCCAGCAGCGCTCAGGACAGGGGGCTGCACGAGCAGTACTTC
CASSAQDRGLHEQYF
>TRBV29-1|TRBJ1-2|-|-
TGCAGCGTTGAAACGGCCGAGAACTATGGCTACACCTTC
CSVETAENYGYTF
>TRBV4-2|TRBJ2-7|few|-
TGTGCCAGCAGCCAAGATGGGGACCTCCGATCCTACGAGCAGTACTTC
CASSQDGDLRSYEQYF
>TRBV20-1|TRBJ1-2|-|TRBD1
TGCAGTGCTTCCCCAGGGGGCAACTATGGCTACACCTTC
CSASPGGNYGYTF
>TRBV7-2|TRBJ1-5|-|-
TGTGCCAGCAGCTTGGGCGCCGCCGGTCAGCCCCAGCATTTT
CASSLGAAGQPQHF
>TRBV20-1|TRBJ2-1|once|TRBD2
TGCAGTGCTAGCGATCCCAATAGCGGGGGGGCTCTGAATGAGCAGTTCTTC
CSASDPNSGGALNEQFF
>TRBV4-1|TRBJ1-6|few|-
TGCGCCAGCAGCCAATTTACAGCTGGGAATTCACCCCTCCACTTT
CASSQFTAGNSPLHF
>TRBV29-1|TRBJ2-1|-|-
TGCAGCGTTACCGCCCCAGAGAACAATGAGCAGTTCTTC
CSVTAPENNEQFF